One and the same sample provided the 21 T cell receptor beta chains below, sequenced in a study of tumor-infiltrating lymphocytes in oesophageal squamous cell carcinoma. MiXCR was run by TCRdb on the PCR reads, yielding one entry per CDR3 protein. This table holds 23,000 or so distinct CDR3 sequences, 30% to 40% found once. What was sequenced was esophageal tumor tissue. The source of these receptors is a male donor with esophageal squamous cell carcinoma.

CDR3 in amino acids: CASRGQGTGTDTQYF. The CDR3 bases are TGTGCCAGCAGGGGACAGGGGACCGGCACAGATACGCAGTATTTT. The chain has TRBV28 and TRBJ2-3; 10 nucleotides line up with TRBD1. CDR1 MDHEN and CDR2 SYDVKM come from the germline V gene. Trimming at V came to 6 bases and at J to 1 base, leaving 4 bases not matched to a gene. CDR3 length: 15 amino acids. The full variable domain, in which reference TRBV28 and TRBJ2-3 provide the parts outside the CDR3, is DVKVTQSSRYLVKRTGEKVFLECVQDMDHENMFWYRQDPGLGLRLIYFSYDVKMKEKGDIPEGYSVSREKKERFSLILESASTNQTSMYLCASRGQGTGTDTQYFGPGTRLTVL.

The CDR3 sequence is CASSVHYNEQFF. Here the CDR3 DNA reads TGTGCCAGCAGCGTCCACTACAATGAGCAGTTCTTC. V usage is TRBV9 and J usage is TRBJ2-7; no definite D call. The J call may not be correct, given that the DNA end is closer to TRBJ2-1. This CDR3 region has 12 residues. In germline, CDR1 is SGDLS, CDR2 YYNGEE.

This clonotype came up many times. The chain uses TRBV11-1 and TRBJ2-2; 9 bases align to TRBD1. Germline lookup yields CDR1 SGHAT and CDR2 FQDESV (reference sequence). The CDR3 has 19 residues. V dropped 1 base and J dropped 0; count of bases not matched to a gene: 9. CDR3 nucleotide sequence: TGTGCCAGCAGCTTAGAAGGCCGGTGGGACAGGGCGAACACCGGGGAGCTGTTTTTT. Its translation: CASSLEGRWDRANTGELFF.

The V call is TRBV6-1, the J call TRBJ2-3; 7 bases are shared with TRBD2. V was pared by 5 bases and J by 0 bases, with 8 bases of the junction left unmatched. The CDR3 is made up of 16 amino acids. In germline, CDR1 is MNHNS, CDR2 SASEGT. The CDR3 DNA reads as TGTGCCAGCAGTATTGGACTGGGGGGGAGCACAGATACGCAGTATTTT. Amino acid sequence: CASSIGLGGSTDTQYF.

The chain is built from TRBV6-6 and TRBJ2-3; no reliable D call. Per germline, CDR1 MNHNY and CDR2 SVGAGI (reference sequence). V was clipped by 6 bases and J by 2 bases, with 6 bases between them. CDR3 length: 12 residues. The CDR3 loop is CASRVYTDTQYF. CDR3 DNA: TGTGCCAGCAGAGTTTACACAGATACGCAGTATTTT.

V gene TRBV7-3 combines with J gene TRBJ2-5, with 8 bases fitting TRBD2. V lost 4 bases and J lost 11; bases outside the gene matches: 15. This CDR3 is built from 15 residues. Looked up from germline, CDR1 is SGHTA and CDR2 is FQGTGA. The CDR3 bases are TGTGCCAGCAGCTACGGGGGACTAGAGGGCAATGAGCAGTACTTC. This gives the protein CASSYGGLEGNEQYF.

This clonotype came up many times. The J gene is TRBJ2-3, the V gene TRBV7-9; 11 bases align to TRBD2. This CDR3 is built from 16 residues. Germline assignment: CDR1 SEHNR and CDR2 FQNEAQ (reference sequence). Losses at the gene ends were 5 bases for V and 2 bases for J; bases not matched to a gene: 6. The CDR3 reads CASSPGTSGNTDTQYF. The CDR3 DNA is TGTGCCAGCAGCCCCGGGACTAGCGGAAACACAGATACGCAGTATTTT.

This clonotype came up a few times. The V and J genes are TRBV7-2 and TRBJ2-4, with 7 nucleotides matching TRBD1. The V gene end was trimmed by 3 bases and the J gene end by 1 base; junction bases not matched to a gene: 9. The CDR3 length is 17 residues. From germline, CDR1 is SGHTA and CDR2 FQGNSA. The CDR3 DNA is TGTGCCAGCAGCTTGCCCCCGGGACAGTTGGCCAAAAACATTCAGTACTTC. It codes for CASSLPPGQLAKNIQYF. The full variable domain, rest sourced from reference TRBV7-2 and TRBJ2-4, is GAGVSQSPSNKVTEKGKDVELRCDPISGHTALYWYRQSLGQGLEFLIYFQGNSAPDKSGLPSDRFSAERTGGSVSTLTIQRTQQEDSAVYLCASSLPPGQLAKNIQYFGAGTRLSVL.

This clonotype was counted a few times. This chain joins TRBV2 and TRBJ2-5; tentative D call: TRBD1 (7 bases). CDR1 and CDR2 from the germline V gene are SNHLY and FYNNEI. Trimming shortened V by 7 bases and J by 5 bases, and 20 bases separated the two germline ends. The CDR3 spans 15 residues. Here the CDR3 DNA reads TGTGCCAGCACATCGGAGGGACAGAATGGCGAGACCCAGTACTTC. As protein: CASTSEGQNGETQYF.

J is TRBJ2-7 and V is TRBV7-2; 9 nucleotides agree with TRBD2. The better agreement between TRBJ2-1 and the DNA end casts doubt on the J call. Germline V CDR1 and CDR2: SGHTA, FQGNSA. CDR3 length: 18 residues. The CDR3 is CASSFPRGGGRARNEQFF. In nucleotides, the CDR3 is TGTGCCAGCAGCTTCCCCAGGGGAGGCGGGAGGGCCAGGAATGAGCAGTTCTTC.

In this sample, this clonotype is medium-sized (0.01 to 0.1%). An end of the junction differs from the germline gene, which may be a read error. The rearrangement joins TRBV7-7 to TRBJ2-1; D tentatively fits TRBD1 or TRBD2 (5 bases each). There are 13 residues in the CDR3. The germline V gene has CDR1 SSHAT and CDR2 FNYEAQ (reference sequence). The CDR3 DNA follows: TGTGCTAGCAGCCCCCATGGGACCAATGAGCAGTTCTTC. This sequence encodes CASSPHGTNEQFF.

The chain carries TRBV3-1 and TRBJ1-1; no definite D call. Germline CDR1 is LGHDT and CDR2 is YNNKEL (reference sequence). The germline V and J ends were trimmed by 1 base and 6 bases, with 6 bases remaining between them. The CDR3 loop spans 12 amino acids. The CDR3 sequence: CASSQVSSEAFF. In DNA form, the CDR3 reads TGTGCCAGCAGCCAAGTTAGCTCTGAAGCTTTCTTT.

In this sample, this clonotype is medium-sized. V usage is TRBV7-9 and J usage is TRBJ1-1; D might be TRBD1 (6 bases). Trimming took off 4 bases at V and 7 bases at J, with 7 bases between the two ends. In germline, CDR1 is SEHNR, CDR2 FQNEAQ (reference sequence). The CDR3 is made up of 11 amino acids. The CDR3 loop reads CASSWDNEAFF. Here the CDR3 DNA reads TGTGCCAGCAGCTGGGACAATGAAGCTTTCTTT.

The genes are TRBV7-8 and TRBJ2-7; D not resolved. The end of the DNA is better explained by TRBJ2-1, so the J call may be wrong. The CDR3 consists of 11 residues. The germline gives CDR1 SGHVS, CDR2 FQNEAQ. CDR3 protein: CASSLHNEQFF. The CDR3 nucleotides read TGTGCCAGCAGCCTTCACAATGAGCAGTTCTTC.

This clonotype was observed at least ten times. V is TRBV28 and J is TRBJ1-5; D possibly corresponds to TRBD1 (6 bases). Trimming left V 5 bases short and J 2 bases short, with 19 bases between. The CDR3 length is 17 residues. Germline CDR1 reads MDHEN; CDR2 reads SYDVKM. The CDR3 region has the DNA TGTGCCAGCAGTCTCGAATTATCGGACAGTGGCAATCAGCCCCAGCATTTT. Translating gives CASSLELSDSGNQPQHF. The whole variable domain, remainder taken from reference TRBV28 and TRBJ1-5, is DVKVTQSSRYLVKRTGEKVFLECVQDMDHENMFWYRQDPGLGLRLIYFSYDVKMKEKGDIPEGYSVSREKKERFSLILESASTNQTSMYLCASSLELSDSGNQPQHFGDGTRLSIL.

Remarks on this clonotype: A much larger clone differs from this one at a single base, so this may be a read error. V usage is TRBV7-3 and J usage is TRBJ2-1, with unresolved D. The CDR3 runs to 13 residues. Germline CDR1 is SGHTA and CDR2 is FQGTGA. The CDR3 spells CSSSSSGLPQQFF. CDR3 nucleotides: TGTTCCAGCAGTTCCTCTGGCCTACCACAGCAGTTCTTC.

As regards this clonotype: Likely a read error: the CDR3 ends without its conserved phenylalanine or tryptophan. No DNA is shown, since the ends of the CDR3 on it are uncertain; the CDR3 is the one TCRdb lists. The genes are TRBV28 and TRBJ2-3; TRBD2 reflects the table's D call only, with no check against the DNA. The CDR3 numbers 16 amino acids, ends counted. Per germline, CDR1 MDHEN and CDR2 SYDVKM. CDR3 region: CASSFQGTNYGYTFGS.

The CDR3 DNA sequence: TGTGCCAGCAGTGACAGAGCCTACGAGCAGTACTTC. Its protein is CASSDRAYEQYF. The chain recombines TRBV7-3 with TRBJ2-5; D perhaps matches TRBD1 (5 bases). The J call may be faulty, since TRBJ2-7 better matches the DNA end. Germline-derived CDR1 and CDR2 are SGHTA and FQGTGA. The CDR3 runs 12 residues.

The chain carries TRBV10-3 and TRBJ1-1; D unclear. The CDR3 is 14 amino acids. Trimming removed 6 bases from V and 2 bases from J, with 13 bases in between. The germline V gene has CDR1 ENHRY and CDR2 SYGVKD. In DNA, the CDR3 is TGTGCCATCAGGGATCCGACAATTAACACTGAAGCTTTCTTT. This codes for CAIRDPTINTEAFF.

This clonotype was seen ten or more times. The chain carries TRBV6-1 and TRBJ1-5; D perhaps matches TRBD1 (6 bases). The CDR3 extends over 14 amino acids. The germline V and J ends were trimmed by 7 bases and 3 bases, with 13 bases remaining between them. Germline values: CDR1 MNHNS, CDR2 SASEGT. The CDR3: CASKEQGFNQPQHF. CDR3 sequence (DNA): TGTGCCAGCAAGGAACAGGGTTTCAATCAGCCCCAGCATTTT.

The V call is TRBV7-3, the J call TRBJ2-1; no firm D call. The end of the DNA aligns better with TRBJ2-7, so the J call may be wrong. The V gene's germline CDR1 is SGHTA and CDR2 FQGTGA. The CDR3 covers 15 residues. In nucleotides, the CDR3 is TGTGCCAGCAGCTTAAGTGACCCTATCTCCAATGAGCAGTACTTC. It translates to CASSLSDPISNEQYF.